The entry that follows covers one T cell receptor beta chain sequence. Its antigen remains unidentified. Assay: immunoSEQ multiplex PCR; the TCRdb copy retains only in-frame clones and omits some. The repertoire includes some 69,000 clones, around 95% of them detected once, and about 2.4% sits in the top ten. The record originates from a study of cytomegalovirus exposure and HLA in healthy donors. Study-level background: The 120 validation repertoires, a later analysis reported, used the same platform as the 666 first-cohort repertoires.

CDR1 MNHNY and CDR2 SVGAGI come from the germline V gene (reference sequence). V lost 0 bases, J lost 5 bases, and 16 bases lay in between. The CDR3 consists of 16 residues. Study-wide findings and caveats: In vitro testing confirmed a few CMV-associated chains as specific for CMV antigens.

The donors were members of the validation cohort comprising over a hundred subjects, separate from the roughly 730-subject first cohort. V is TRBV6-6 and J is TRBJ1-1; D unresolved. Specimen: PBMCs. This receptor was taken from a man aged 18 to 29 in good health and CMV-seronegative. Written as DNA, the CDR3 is TGTGCCAGCAGTTACTCGAAATCCGGGAGTGGGACTGAAGCTTTCTTT. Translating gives CASSYSKSGSGTEAFF.